The source of this T cell receptor (beta chain) is a study of beta chain features in type 1 diabetes. The sequenced template was cDNA made from the entire isolated RNA. Some 3.4 million reads were obtained on average from naive, central memory and regulatory T cell samples. Here immunoSEQ multiplex PCR was the method, and the copy in TCRdb shows in-frame clones only, minus some. The table has more than 300,000 clones, about 15% seen once. Remarks on this clone: The antigen is undetermined. The junction and the germline gene differ at one end; a read error may be behind it.

Study-level points and caveats: Any HLA-type effect on TCRB rearrangement remained unresolved here. There was a moderate but significant shortening of TCRB CDR3s in all four CD4+ subsets of Type 1 diabetes patients.

CDR1 is MDHEN and CDR2 is SYDVKM in the germline V gene. The CDR3 length is 15 residues. The sequence came from a woman in her late teens or twenties in good health. Specimen: naive CD4+ T cells from blood. J is TRBJ2-7 and V is TRBV28; the D is unclear. The CDR3, as DNA: TGTGCCAGCAGCACGGTGCGCATAGATCCCTATGAGCAGTACTTC. This sequence encodes CASSTVRIDPYEQYF.